The 26 T cell receptor beta chains below were found in one sample sequenced in a study of T-cell reconstitution after alpha-beta-depleted transplantation in children. Preparation of the TCRbeta library involved a method that used unique molecular identifiers. TCRdb re-analysed the PCR reads in MiXCR, keeping a single row per CDR3 protein. Among about 250,000 distinct CDR3 sequences, roughly a quarter were seen once, and the ten largest hold about 5%. The sequencing here drew on PBMCs, mostly from graft donor cells, taken 360 days after TCRalphabeta/CD19-depleted stem cell transplant. The receptors derive from a female patient aged 2-15 years who had a stem cell transplant for congenital amegakaryocytic thrombocytopenia, so the T cells may come from the graft donor.

Only a few counts were recorded for this clonotype. The J gene is TRBJ2-2, the V gene TRBV2; D not certain. Germline V CDR1 and CDR2: SNHLY, FYNNEI. V dropped 8 bases and J dropped 0 bases, with 10 bases sitting between them. This CDR3 region has 14 residues. This chain's CDR3 is CASSKGPNTGELFF. In nucleotides, the CDR3 is TGTGCCAGCTCGAAAGGGCCGAACACCGGGGAGCTGTTTTTT.

This clonotype was seen more than once but under ten times. J is TRBJ2-1 and V is TRBV7-9; D may be TRBD1 or TRBD2 (5 bases each). V dropped 2 bases and J dropped 4 bases, with 15 bases sitting between them. The CDR3 runs 16 residues. CDR1 and CDR2 from the germline V gene are SEHNR and FQNEAQ (reference sequence). CDR3 loop: CASSLPGSRQYNEQFF. The DNA for the CDR3 is TGTGCCAGCAGCTTACCGGGATCCCGACAGTACAATGAGCAGTTCTTC.

This CDR3 is CSARDLVASGVNNEQFF. The CDR3 nucleotides are TGCAGTGCTAGAGATCTCGTGGCTAGCGGGGTTAACAATGAGCAGTTCTTC. V is TRBV20-1 and J is TRBJ2-1, with 9 bases fitting TRBD2. The ends lost 0 bases at V and 5 bases at J; junction bases unmatched: 11. From germline, CDR1 is DFQATT and CDR2 SNEGSKA (reference sequence). The CDR3 length is 17 residues.

The chain has TRBV28 and TRBJ2-4, with D possibly matching TRBD2 (5 bases). The CDR3 spans 15 residues. Per the germline V gene, CDR1 is MDHEN and CDR2 is SYDVKM. Trimming stripped 11 bases from V and 2 bases from J, with 19 bases between. Here the CDR3 DNA reads TGTGCCGGAGTTACTCGTGGGAGTACCAAAAACATTCAGTACTTC. Protein product: CAGVTRGSTKNIQYF.

The J gene is TRBJ2-5, the V gene TRBV28, with TRBD2 as a possible D gene (6 bases). V lost 8 bases, J lost 2 bases, and 15 bases lay in between. Germline CDR1 reads MDHEN; CDR2 reads SYDVKM. This CDR3 has 14 amino acids. The CDR3 nucleotides read TGTGCCAGCTCAAATCGGGGGAAACAAGAGACCCAGTACTTC. As protein: CASSNRGKQETQYF.

This clonotype was seen only a few times. The V and J genes are TRBV21-1 and TRBJ1-5. TRBV21-1 has pseudogene status. The CDR3 length is 16 residues. The CDR3 DNA is TGTGCCAGCAGCGGTACGACGGCTTCACCGAGACAGCCCCAGCATTTT. Its translation is CASSGTTASPRQPQHF.

The chain joins TRBV20-1 to TRBJ2-1, with D unclear. The CDR3 spans 12 residues. CDR1 and CDR2 from the germline V gene are DFQATT and SNEGSKA (reference sequence). The CDR3 region has the DNA TGCCGTAGTGCCCCAGCGCTCAATGAGCAGTTCTTC. It specifies CRSAPALNEQFF.

The chain recombines TRBV3-1 with TRBJ2-3; D assignment may be TRBD1 or TRBD2 (5 bases each). CDR3 length equals 14 residues. Germline CDR1 and CDR2: LGHDT and YNNKEL (reference sequence). The V and J ends lost 3 bases and 5 bases respectively, with 12 bases between them. The CDR3 DNA sequence: TGTGCCAGCAGCCAGAGGGGCCCCCAAGATACGCAGTATTTT. This codes for CASSQRGPQDTQYF.

This clonotype appeared a few times. The rearrangement uses TRBV5-1 and TRBJ2-2; D is uncertain. V lost 4 bases and J 6 bases, leaving 13 bases between the germline ends. From germline, CDR1 is SGHRS and CDR2 YFSETQ. This CDR3 is built from 14 residues. For the CDR3, the DNA is TGCGCCAGCAGCCCCGTTAATGTCCCCGGGGAGCTGTTTTTT. Translating it yields CASSPVNVPGELFF.

Many counts were recorded for this clonotype. V usage is TRBV10-3 and J usage is TRBJ2-4; 9 bases line up with TRBD1. The V and J ends lost 5 bases and 2 bases, in that order; junction bases with no gene match: 4. This CDR3 spans 15 amino acids. Germline values: CDR1 ENHRY, CDR2 SYGVKD. DNA for the CDR3: TGTGCCATCAGTCGGGACAGGGCTCCCAAAAACATTCAGTACTTC. Translating gives CAISRDRAPKNIQYF.

The chain links TRBV7-8 to TRBJ1-1; perhaps TRBD1 as D (5 bases). Germline-derived CDR1 and CDR2 are SGHVS and FQNEAQ. CDR3 length: 17 amino acids. The germline V and J ends were trimmed by 6 bases and 1 base, with 21 bases remaining between them. The CDR3 here is CASSPSIWGNTNTEAFF. DNA for the CDR3: TGTGCCAGCAGTCCGTCCATCTGGGGGAACACGAACACTGAAGCTTTCTTT.

V usage is TRBV6-5 and J usage is TRBJ2-7; tentative D call: TRBD1 (6 bases). The V gene's germline CDR1 is MNHEY and CDR2 SVGAGI. This CDR3 region has 16 residues. The V gene lost 7 bases and the J gene lost 0 bases, with 19 bases spanning the gap. The CDR3 spells CASTLTGLTFSYEQYF. As DNA, the CDR3 is TGTGCCAGCACTTTGACAGGACTTACTTTCTCCTACGAGCAGTACTTC.

The CDR3 protein is CSAAYRGFAYGYTF. CDR3 bases: TGCAGTGCTGCTTACAGGGGCTTTGCCTATGGCTACACCTTC. The genes are TRBV20-1 and TRBJ1-2; 7 nucleotides match TRBD1. This CDR3 comprises 14 residues. The germline V gene encodes CDR1 DFQATT and CDR2 SNEGSKA (reference sequence). The J segment lost 4 bases and the V segment lost 5 bases, leaving 10 bases of the junction unmatched.

This clonotype was observed a handful of times. The chain combines TRBV6-5 with TRBJ2-7; D gene uncertain. The CDR3 extends over 11 amino acids. Trimming cost V 3 bases and J 7 bases, with 7 bases left between them. The V gene's germline CDR1 is MNHEY and CDR2 SVGAGI. CDR3 loop: CASSYGEEQYF. The DNA for the CDR3 is TGTGCCAGCAGTTATGGTGAGGAGCAGTACTTC.

This clonotype was observed a few times. The chain carries TRBV4-2 and TRBJ2-3; D remains unclear. This CDR3 region has 13 residues. V was cut by 2 bases and J by 5 bases, with 8 bases left in between. CDR1 LGHNA and CDR2 YNFKEQ come from the germline V gene. The CDR3 here is CASSQWWRDTQYF. The DNA for the CDR3 is TGTGCCAGCAGCCAATGGTGGCGAGATACGCAGTATTTT.

V and J are TRBV14 and TRBJ2-7, with 7 bases identical to TRBD1. The CDR3 runs 12 residues. Germline V gene lookup returns CDR1 SGHDN and CDR2 FVKESK. Trimming cost V 7 bases and J 6 bases; bases outside gene matches: 6. In DNA, the CDR3 is TGTGCCAGCATGGGACAGAGGGGCGAGCAGTACTTC. Its translation: CASMGQRGEQYF.

The chain carries TRBV7-9 and TRBJ2-5, with TRBD1 matching over 11 bases. The length of the CDR3 is 14 residues. Unmatched junction bases numbered 3, after V lost 4 bases and J lost 5 bases. CDR1 is SEHNR and CDR2 is FQNEAQ in the germline V gene (reference sequence). CDR3 amino acids: CASSWTGGLETQYF. CDR3 nucleotides: TGTGCCAGCAGCTGGACAGGGGGCCTGGAGACCCAGTACTTC.

The rearrangement uses TRBV10-3 and TRBJ2-7; TRBD1 agrees at 10 bases. The CDR3 has 14 residues. J lost 5 bases, V lost 6 bases, and 7 bases had no gene match. The germline CDR1 and CDR2 sequences are ENHRY and SYGVKD. DNA for the CDR3: TGTGCCATCAGGGCCCCCGGGACAGGGGACGAGCAGTACTTC. Its protein is CAIRAPGTGDEQYF.

This clonotype was seen a few times. The CDR3 spells CASYSGNTIYF. CDR3 nucleotides: TGTGCCTCTTACTCTGGAAACACCATATATTTT. The J gene is TRBJ1-3, the V gene TRBV10-3; D is ambiguous. Germline values: CDR1 ENHRY, CDR2 SYGVKD. With 11 bases removed from V and 0 bases from J, the gap between germline ends came to 5 bases. This CDR3 is 11 amino acids long.

The genes are TRBV4-1 and TRBJ1-2; 7 bases align to TRBD1. The V and J ends lost 3 bases and 2 bases, in that order; junction bases with no gene match: 6. Germline V CDR1 and CDR2: MGHRA, YSYEKL. There are 15 residues in the CDR3. The DNA for the CDR3 is TGCGCCAGCAGCCATCCTGTGACAGGGAACTATGGCTACACCTTC. Amino acid sequence: CASSHPVTGNYGYTF.

The chain is built from TRBV28 and TRBJ2-6; TRBD2 is a possible D gene (6 bases). Trimming left V 1 base short and J 2 bases short, with 12 bases between. The CDR3 runs to 17 residues. Germline-derived CDR1 and CDR2 are MDHEN and SYDVKM. DNA for the CDR3: TGTGCCAGCAGTTTATCGTGGGCTAGCGCTGGGGCCAACGTCCTGACTTTC. This codes for CASSLSWASAGANVLTF.

A few counts support this clonotype. CDR3 loop: CASSPPGRSYGYTF. CDR3 coding DNA: TGTGCCAGCAGCCCTCCGGGACGGAGCTATGGCTACACCTTC. This chain joins TRBV7-2 and TRBJ1-2; tentative D call: TRBD1 (5 bases). CDR1 SGHTA and CDR2 FQGNSA come from the germline V gene. The CDR3 spans 14 residues. V dropped 5 bases and J dropped 4 bases, with 14 bases sitting between them.

This chain links TRBV6-5 with TRBJ2-7; 11 nucleotides line up with TRBD1. CDR3 length equals 15 residues. From germline, CDR1 is MNHEY and CDR2 SVGAGI. V was pared by 4 bases and J by 2 bases, with 4 bases of the junction left unmatched. CDR3 amino acids: CASSSRGQGAYEQYF. The DNA for the CDR3 is TGTGCCAGCAGTTCTCGGGGACAGGGGGCCTACGAGCAGTACTTC.

This clonotype has just a few counts. The chain carries TRBV29-1 and TRBJ2-7; D may match TRBD1 or TRBD2 (5 bases each). The CDR3 runs to 11 residues. The V gene's germline CDR1 is SQVTM and CDR2 ANQGSEA. Trimming shortened V by 3 bases and J by 6 bases, and 9 bases separated the two germline ends. The chain's CDR3 is CSVDRDGEQYF. Written as DNA, the CDR3 is TGCAGCGTTGATCGGGACGGCGAGCAGTACTTC.

The chain combines TRBV15 with TRBJ2-5; TRBD2 aligns across 9 bases. The V and J ends lost 9 bases and 3 bases, in that order; junction bases with no gene match: 8. The CDR3 spans 14 residues. Looked up from germline, CDR1 is LNHNV and CDR2 is YYDKDF (reference sequence). The CDR3 here is CATRSGGIEETQYF. Written as DNA, the CDR3 is TGTGCCACTCGTAGCGGGGGCATAGAAGAGACCCAGTACTTC.

This clonotype was seen once. The chain links TRBV20-1 to TRBJ2-3; D may match TRBD1 or TRBD2 (6 bases each). The CDR3 spans 16 residues. V was shortened by 0 bases and J by 4 bases, with 17 bases between the two germline ends. In germline, CDR1 is DFQATT, CDR2 SNEGSKA (reference sequence). CDR3 in DNA: TGCAGTGCTAGAGATCATTGGGGGGCTGGTCCAGATACGCAGTATTTT. It translates to CSARDHWGAGPDTQYF.